This entry is about one TCR beta chain. Its specificity is unknown. The data were obtained in a study of T cells in localized non-small cell lung cancer. The assay was immunoSEQ multiplex PCR, and TCRdb's table has in-frame clones only and misses some. Among 35,000 to 40,000 clones listed, 88% were seen once. Overall study results and limits: Compared with tumor, uninvolved adjacent lung displayed greater T cell clonality, ranking highest overall. Higher adjacent-lung clonality was associated with shorter survival. Since sequencing was restricted to only one region of the tumor, intratumor heterogeneity remains a possibility.

The specimen comprised peripheral blood, sampled before any cancer treatment. The clonotype was recovered from a woman aged 40-75 years with stage I lung adenocarcinoma.

Here the CDR3 reads CASSPTGPFTIGELFF. The DNA for the CDR3 is TGTGCCAGCTCGCCCACGGGACCGTTCACCATCGGGGAGCTGTTTTTT. The chain joins TRBV18 to TRBJ2-2; D is perhaps TRBD1 or TRBD2 (5 bases each). V shed 6 bases and J shed 7 bases, with 21 bases lying between them. This CDR3 has 16 residues. Germline V gives CDR1 KGHSH, CDR2 LQKENI.